One T cell receptor (beta chain) is described in this entry. Its specificity is not known. Read data end 3 residues before the CDR3 end; the end is taken from the germline J gene. The sample is drawn from a study of T cells in women clearing cervical HPV infection. TCR beta CDR3 amplified by multiplex PCR from about 1200 ng genomic DNA. Here immunoSEQ multiplex PCR was the method, and the copy in TCRdb shows in-frame clones only, minus some. The sample's table shows over 15,000 clones. After removal of 3 bases from V and 6 bases from J, the junction contained 4 bases not matched to a gene. Looked up from germline, CDR1 is SNHLY and CDR2 is FYNNEI. This CDR3 has 13 residues. Overall study results and limits: It is unknown whether associations predate infection; no effector/memory or HPV-specific sorting.

The sequence was collected from a woman aged 18 to 75 with a cervical HPV16 infection that either progressed to CIN3+ or cleared (not recorded which). The sample comprised blood buffy coat. This chain joins TRBV2 and TRBJ1-2; 7 positions agree with TRBD1. The CDR3 sequence is CASSDRGSDGYTF. The DNA read from the CDR3 is TGTGCCAGCAGTGACAGGGGGAGTGATGGC.